Shown below are 31 T cell receptor beta chains from a single sample sequenced in a study of radiation and T cells in renal cell carcinoma. Time point in this sample: blood 2 weeks post-SBRT. This sample's treatment: 15 Gy SBRT to primary tumor, nephrectomy 4 weeks later. Libraries were prepared by immunoSEQ multiplex PCR; TCRdb keeps only in-frame clonotypes and omits some of them. Of about 130,000 clones listed, roughly four fifths are singletons. The material was blood, obtained from a patient whose treatment included radiotherapy and nephrectomy. These receptors were collected from a man aged 50-60 years with renal cell carcinoma.

This chain connects TRBV5-8 to TRBJ2-5; 9 nucleotides line up with TRBD1. J was trimmed by 5 bases and V by 3 bases; bases with no gene match: 8. Germline V gene sequence: CDR1 SGHTS, CDR2 YDEGEE. This CDR3 has 15 amino acids. CDR3 region: CASSSGQGRKETQYF. CDR3 coding DNA: TGTGCCAGCAGCTCCGGACAGGGGAGGAAGGAGACCCAGTACTTC.

The rearrangement joins TRBV7-3 to TRBJ2-3; D gene unclear. Germline V gene data show CDR1 as SGHTA and CDR2 as FQGTGA. V lost 2 bases and J 3 bases, leaving 9 bases between the germline ends. The CDR3 loop spans 14 amino acids. The CDR3 nucleotides read TGTGCCAGCAGCTTAGCGGAATCGACAGATACGCAGTATTTT. It codes for CASSLAESTDTQYF.

V usage is TRBV28 and J usage is TRBJ2-1, with 9 nucleotides matching TRBD2. Losses at the gene ends were 6 bases for V and 3 bases for J; bases not matched to a gene: 6. CDR1 is MDHEN, CDR2 SYDVKM, per germline. This CDR3 comprises 15 residues. The CDR3 DNA follows: TGTGCCAGCAGAGCGGGGGGAGTAGACTACAATGAGCAGTTCTTC. The encoded protein is CASRAGGVDYNEQFF.

This clone was detected only once. This chain joins TRBV6-1 and TRBJ2-3, with D perhaps given as TRBD1 or TRBD2 (6 bases each). Trimming left V 7 bases short and J 4 bases short, with 18 bases between. CDR3 length: 15 residues. Germline CDR1 is MNHNS and CDR2 is SASEGT. Here the CDR3 reads CASTEGGLGPDTQYF. For the CDR3, the DNA is TGTGCCAGCACCGAGGGGGGCTTGGGTCCAGATACGCAGTATTTT.

This clone has a single count. The chain joins TRBV27 to TRBJ2-7, with 7 bases that match TRBD2. This CDR3 contains 12 residues. Germline CDR1 MNHEY, CDR2 SMNVEV (reference sequence). Unmatched junction bases numbered 3, after V lost 8 bases and J lost 2 bases. The chain's CDR3 is CASGGSAYEQYF. The CDR3 DNA is TGTGCCAGCGGCGGGAGTGCCTACGAGCAGTACTTC.

CDR3 bases: TGTGCCAGCAGTCTCCGACTAGCGGGGCCAGATACGCAGTATTTT. Translating gives CASSLRLAGPDTQYF. The genes are TRBV28 and TRBJ2-3; TRBD2 matches at 11 bases. The trim removed 5 bases at V and 4 bases at J, leaving 5 bases unmatched. The CDR3 is made up of 15 amino acids. Germline values: CDR1 MDHEN, CDR2 SYDVKM.

V and J are TRBV14 and TRBJ2-3, with D possibly TRBD2 on 6 matching bases. Germline lookup yields CDR1 SGHDN and CDR2 FVKESK. CDR3 length: 17 amino acids. The V and J ends lost 1 base and 5 bases respectively, with 19 bases between them. CDR3 in amino acids: CASSQGERGMRRDTQYF. The CDR3 coding sequence is TGTGCCAGCAGCCAAGGGGAACGGGGGATGAGGCGAGATACGCAGTATTTT.

The chain combines TRBV9 with TRBJ2-2; TRBD1 matches at 7 bases. The V and J ends lost 4 bases and 5 bases, in that order; junction bases with no gene match: 11. The CDR3 is 16 amino acids. The germline V gene encodes CDR1 SGDLS and CDR2 YYNGEE. CDR3 DNA sequence: TGTGCCAGCAGCTTATGGGACAGCCGGACGACCGGGGAGCTGTTTTTT. Translating gives CASSLWDSRTTGELFF.

The chain recombines TRBV5-3 with TRBJ1-5; D is perhaps TRBD1 (5 bases). TRBV5-3 is identified as an open reading frame with a role that is uncertain. Trimming removed 2 bases at V and 9 bases at J, with 9 bases between. The CDR3 is 12 amino acids. CDR3 sequence (DNA): TGTGCCAGAAGCTTCGGGGGGGGGCCCCAGCATTTT. Amino acids: CARSFGGGPQHF.

The chain recombines TRBV21-1 with TRBJ1-6. TRBV21-1 is noted as a pseudogene. The CDR3 sequence is 19 residues long. The CDR3: CASSKTVREDREFNSPLHF. The CDR3 DNA follows: TGTGCCAGCAGCAAAACAGTTAGAGAGGACCGAGAGTTTAATTCACCCCTCCACTTT.

The chain links TRBV7-2 to TRBJ2-3; TRBD2 matches 7 bases. The CDR3 is 12 residues long. CDR1 and CDR2 (germline): SGHTA, FQGNSA. V lost 5 bases to trimming and J lost 5 bases; unmatched junction nucleotides: 1. CDR3 loop: CASSTGGDTQYF. Written as DNA, the CDR3 is TGTGCCAGCAGCACGGGGGGAGATACGCAGTATTTT.

V is TRBV7-2 and J is TRBJ2-2, with TRBD2 identical over 8 bases. V lost 5 bases to trimming and J lost 5 bases; unmatched junction nucleotides: 7. The V gene's germline CDR1 is SGHTA and CDR2 FQGNSA. The CDR3 is 15 amino acids. DNA of the CDR3: TGTGCCAGCAGCAAAAGCGGGAGTGAAACCGGGGAGCTGTTTTTT. It specifies CASSKSGSETGELFF.

The chain couples TRBV19 to TRBJ1-1; D call uncertain. The CDR3 sequence is 15 residues long. The germline CDR1 and CDR2 sequences are LNHDA and SQIVND (reference sequence). V was clipped by 3 bases and J by 1 base, with 12 bases between them. The CDR3 reads CASSIWAGRNTEAFF. The CDR3 bases are TGTGCCAGTAGTATTTGGGCAGGTCGGAACACTGAAGCTTTCTTT.

The chain has TRBV6-5 and TRBJ1-2; D possibly corresponds to TRBD1 (5 bases). The germline CDR1 and CDR2 sequences are MNHEY and SVGAGI. The CDR3 totals 12 residues. The V end was cut by 6 bases, the J end by 8 bases, with 13 bases between. CDR3 sequence (DNA): TGTGCCAGCAGCCGGGACCGCCACGGCTACACCTTC. Translated, it gives CASSRDRHGYTF.

The V gene is TRBV18, the J gene TRBJ1-1, with D possibly matching TRBD1 (5 bases). The CDR3 is 13 amino acids. Germline V gene lookup returns CDR1 KGHSH and CDR2 LQKENI. Deletions cut 5 bases from V and 8 bases from J, with 15 bases between. The CDR3 bases are TGTGCCAGCTCAGGGGTGGGACGTAGCGAAGCTTTCTTT. Protein product: CASSGVGRSEAFF.

This clone was recorded a few times. J is TRBJ1-5 and V is TRBV28; D is undetermined. This CDR3 has 13 residues. Between the trimmed V and J ends, which lost 3 bases and 0 bases, there was a span of 3 bases. Germline CDR1 is MDHEN and CDR2 is SYDVKM. DNA for the CDR3: TGTGCCAGCAGTTTTGTTAGCAATCAGCCCCAGCATTTT. Translating gives CASSFVSNQPQHF.

The rearrangement uses TRBV6-5 and TRBJ2-7; D possibly uses TRBD1 or TRBD2 (5 bases each). CDR3 size: 14 residues. Per the germline V gene, CDR1 is MNHEY and CDR2 is SVGAGI. V was clipped by 5 bases and J by 2 bases, with 13 bases between them. DNA for the CDR3: TGTGCCAGCAGTGTAAGGGACGGGGCCTACGAGCAGTACTTC. Translating it yields CASSVRDGAYEQYF.

This clone was recorded a few times. The gene calls are TRBV5-1 and TRBJ2-5; 10 bases line up with TRBD2. V lost 1 base to trimming and J lost 4 bases; unmatched junction nucleotides: 7. The germline gives CDR1 SGHRS, CDR2 YFSETQ. The CDR3 spans 16 residues. The CDR3 loop is CASSLSTAGGGETQYF. As DNA, the CDR3 is TGCGCCAGCAGCTTGTCGACAGCGGGAGGGGGAGAGACCCAGTACTTC.

Here the CDR3 DNA reads TGTGCCAGTAGTGAACGACAGGGGGCTCCCTATGGCTACACCTTC. This codes for CASSERQGAPYGYTF. This chain uses TRBV19 with TRBJ1-2; 10 nucleotides align to TRBD1. Germline lookup yields CDR1 LNHDA and CDR2 SQIVND (reference sequence). Trimming cost V 5 bases and J 4 bases; bases outside gene matches: 7. The CDR3 has 15 residues.

This sequence joins TRBV2 and TRBJ2-3, with 10 bases aligning to TRBD2. Germline lookup yields CDR1 SNHLY and CDR2 FYNNEI. V lost 7 bases and J lost 1; bases outside the gene matches: 11. This CDR3 region has 17 residues. DNA for the CDR3: TGTGCCAGCATTGCTGCAGCGGGAGGGGAGGGCACAGATACGCAGTATTTT. Translation gives CASIAAAGGEGTDTQYF.

In its sample, this clone was seen a few times. The J gene is TRBJ2-7, the V gene TRBV10-3; D gene unclear. There are 13 residues in the CDR3. Deletions cut 4 bases from V and 4 bases from J, with 11 bases between. CDR1 and CDR2 from the germline V gene are ENHRY and SYGVKD. CDR3 nucleotide sequence: TGTGCCATCAGTGGATACCAGCGATACGAGCAGTACTTC. It yields the protein CAISGYQRYEQYF.

The V call is TRBV10-1, the J call TRBJ2-7; 9 nucleotides match TRBD2. The CDR3 is made up of 15 amino acids. The ends lost 8 bases at V and 1 base at J; junction bases unmatched: 9. Germline V gene lookup returns CDR1 WNHNN and CDR2 SYGVQD (reference sequence). The CDR3 sequence: CASGGATSGSYEQYF. The CDR3 DNA reads as TGCGCCAGCGGAGGGGCGACTAGCGGATCCTACGAGCAGTACTTC.

This CDR3 is CASWKGGGATNEKLFF. DNA for the CDR3: TGTGCCAGCTGGAAGGGGGGAGGGGCAACTAATGAAAAACTGTTTTTT. The chain uses TRBV2 and TRBJ1-4; possibly TRBD1 for D (6 bases). With 8 bases removed from V and 0 bases from J, the gap between germline ends came to 16 bases. The germline V gene encodes CDR1 SNHLY and CDR2 FYNNEI. The CDR3 covers 16 residues.

CDR3 DNA sequence: TGTGCCAGCTCACCACGTGTCCAGTTAGGGAAGACCCAGTACTTC. Protein sequence: CASSPRVQLGKTQYF. The chain employs TRBV18 and TRBJ2-5; no reliable D call. The germline V gene has CDR1 KGHSH and CDR2 LQKENI. This CDR3 is 15 amino acids long. Trimming cost V 1 base and J 6 bases, with 15 bases left between them.

This chain uses TRBV14 with TRBJ1-3; the D gene is possibly TRBD1 (5 bases). The germline gives CDR1 SGHDN, CDR2 FVKESK. The V and J ends lost 1 base and 0 bases respectively, with 13 bases between them. This CDR3 has 17 residues. CDR3 amino acids: CASSQVARALSGNTIYF. The CDR3 nucleotides read TGTGCCAGCAGCCAAGTGGCCAGGGCCCTCTCTGGAAACACCATATATTTT.

CDR3 DNA: TGTGCCAGCAGCTTGGAACCCTGGGGGACTGAAGCTTTCTTT. It yields the protein CASSLEPWGTEAFF. The chain uses TRBV5-5 and TRBJ1-1; maybe TRBD1 (5 bases). V lost 0 bases to trimming and J lost 5 bases, with 11 bases between them. This CDR3 has 14 residues. Germline V gene lookup returns CDR1 SGHKS and CDR2 YYEKEE (reference sequence).

This clone was counted between two and nine times. The chain joins TRBV30 to TRBJ2-2; D possibly corresponds to TRBD1 (6 bases). Trimming pared 1 base from V and 3 bases from J, leaving 9 bases between. Germline lookup yields CDR1 GTSNPN and CDR2 SVGIG (reference sequence). This CDR3 is 14 amino acids long. This chain's CDR3 is CAWSAGHYTGELFF. CDR3 in DNA: TGTGCCTGGAGTGCGGGACACTACACCGGGGAGCTGTTTTTT.

This chain links TRBV9 with TRBJ1-3; D ambiguous. Germline lookup yields CDR1 SGDLS and CDR2 YYNGEE. This CDR3 is 12 amino acids long. The ends were cut back, 4 bases at V and 4 bases at J, with 6 bases in the middle. For the CDR3, the DNA is TGTGCCAGCAGCAAAAGAGGAAACACCATATATTTT. This encodes CASSKRGNTIYF.

The chain couples TRBV2 to TRBJ2-5; 8 bases fit TRBD2. V was clipped by 4 bases and J by 1 base; unmatched bases: 5. This CDR3 region has 15 residues. CDR1 is SNHLY and CDR2 is FYNNEI in the germline V gene. CDR3 sequence reads: CASSGHSGTQETQYF. CDR3 sequence (DNA): TGTGCCAGCAGTGGGCATAGCGGGACCCAAGAGACCCAGTACTTC.

V gene TRBV6-6 combines with J gene TRBJ2-7; the match to TRBD1 covers 10 bases. The V segment lost 7 bases and the J segment 3 bases; nucleotides outside the gene matches: 9. The CDR3 is 15 residues long. The germline V gene has CDR1 MNHNY and CDR2 SVGAGI (reference sequence). CDR3 bases: TGTGCCAGCACCAACACCGGACAGGGGGGCTACGAGCAGTACTTC. Its protein is CASTNTGQGGYEQYF.

The chain employs TRBV15 and TRBJ2-7; TRBD1 matches 7 bases. The CDR3 sequence is 17 residues long. J lost 2 bases, V lost 3 bases, and 13 bases had no gene match. Germline V gene sequence: CDR1 LNHNV, CDR2 YYDKDF (reference sequence). In nucleotides, the CDR3 is TGTGCCACCAGCAGGGGATTGACAGGGCGTTTCCCCTACGAGCAGTACTTC. Encoded protein: CATSRGLTGRFPYEQYF.